This T cell receptor (beta chain) was found in a study of CD8+CD57+ T cells in acquired aplastic anemia. On the study more broadly: Sorted CD4+ plus CD8+ cells gave DNA averaging about 3.2 ug.

Using genomic DNA as the template, TCR beta VDJ and CDR3 profiling was carried out. TCRdb analysed the reads with MiXCR anew, one entry per CDR3 protein. The sample includes about 210,000 distinct CDR3 sequences, around 60% of them seen just once. V shed 8 bases and J 8 bases; nucleotides not matched to a gene: 15. Germline V gene data show CDR1 as GTSNPN and CDR2 as SVGIG (reference sequence). This CDR3 comprises 14 residues. The chain uses TRBV30 and TRBJ2-1; 7 bases align to TRBD2. Sequenced material: sorted CD4+, CD8+, or CD8+CD57+ T cells (not recorded which) from PBMCs. The source of this sequence is a human donor in good health. This CDR3 reads CASTKAGIWDEQFF. The CDR3 DNA is TGTGCCAGCACCAAAGCGGGGATCTGGGATGAGCAGTTCTTC.